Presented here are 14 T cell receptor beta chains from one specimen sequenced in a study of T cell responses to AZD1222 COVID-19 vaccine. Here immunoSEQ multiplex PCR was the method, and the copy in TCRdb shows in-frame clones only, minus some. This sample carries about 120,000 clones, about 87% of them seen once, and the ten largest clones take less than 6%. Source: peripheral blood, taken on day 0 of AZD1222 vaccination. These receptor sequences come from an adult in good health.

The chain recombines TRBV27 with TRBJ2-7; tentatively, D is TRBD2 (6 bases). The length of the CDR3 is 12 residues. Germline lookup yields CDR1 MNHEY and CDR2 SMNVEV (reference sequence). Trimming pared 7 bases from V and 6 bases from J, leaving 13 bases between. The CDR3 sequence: CASKEGFGEQYF. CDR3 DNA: TGTGCCAGCAAGGAGGGATTCGGCGAGCAGTACTTC.

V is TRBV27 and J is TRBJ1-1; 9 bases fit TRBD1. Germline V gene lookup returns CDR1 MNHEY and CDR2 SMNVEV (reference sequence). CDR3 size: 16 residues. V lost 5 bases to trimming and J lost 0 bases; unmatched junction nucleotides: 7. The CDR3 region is CASSPTGGELNTEAFF. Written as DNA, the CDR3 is TGTGCCAGCAGTCCAACAGGGGGCGAGTTGAACACTGAAGCTTTCTTT.

CDR3 DNA: TGTGCCAGTAGTATAGAGGGGTACAATCAGCCCCAGCATTTT. Translated, it gives CASSIEGYNQPQHF. The rearrangement links TRBV19 to TRBJ1-5; D unresolved. The CDR3 is 14 residues long. The germline V and J ends were trimmed by 0 bases and 3 bases, with 6 bases remaining between them. The germline V gene has CDR1 LNHDA and CDR2 SQIVND (reference sequence).

The CDR3 nucleotides read TGTGCCAGCAGTTTGGGGGCGGCCTATGGCTACACCTTC. Amino acid sequence: CASSLGAAYGYTF. This chain uses TRBV28 with TRBJ1-2; tentative D call: TRBD1 (6 bases). V lost 3 bases to trimming and J lost 4 bases, with 9 bases between them. The CDR3 sequence is 13 residues long. Per germline, CDR1 MDHEN and CDR2 SYDVKM.

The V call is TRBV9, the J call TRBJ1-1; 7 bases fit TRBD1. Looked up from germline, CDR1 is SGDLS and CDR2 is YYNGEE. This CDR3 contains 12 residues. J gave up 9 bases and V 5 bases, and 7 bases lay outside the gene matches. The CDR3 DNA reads TGTGCCAGCAGTTCCGGGACAGATCAAGCTTTCTTT. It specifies CASSSGTDQAFF.

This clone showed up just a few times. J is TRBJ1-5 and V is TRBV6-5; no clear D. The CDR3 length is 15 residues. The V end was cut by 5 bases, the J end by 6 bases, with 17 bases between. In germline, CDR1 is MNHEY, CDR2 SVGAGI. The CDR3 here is CASSLPMRDPQPQHF. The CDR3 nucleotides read TGTGCCAGCAGTCTACCGATGCGGGATCCTCAGCCCCAGCATTTT.

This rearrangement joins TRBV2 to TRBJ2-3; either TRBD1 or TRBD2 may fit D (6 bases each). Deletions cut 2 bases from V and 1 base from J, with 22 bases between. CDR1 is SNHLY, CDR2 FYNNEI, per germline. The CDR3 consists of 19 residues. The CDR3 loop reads CASSEKGQGWRGGTDTQYF. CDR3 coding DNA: TGTGCCAGCAGTGAAAAGGGACAAGGTTGGAGGGGAGGCACAGATACGCAGTATTTT.

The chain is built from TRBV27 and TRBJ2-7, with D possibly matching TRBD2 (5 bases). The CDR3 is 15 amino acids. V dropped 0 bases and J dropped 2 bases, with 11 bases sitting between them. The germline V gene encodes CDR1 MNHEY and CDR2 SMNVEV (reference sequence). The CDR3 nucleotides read TGTGCCAGCAGTTTATCGGTCCTAGCAACCTACGAGCAGTACTTC. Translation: CASSLSVLATYEQYF.

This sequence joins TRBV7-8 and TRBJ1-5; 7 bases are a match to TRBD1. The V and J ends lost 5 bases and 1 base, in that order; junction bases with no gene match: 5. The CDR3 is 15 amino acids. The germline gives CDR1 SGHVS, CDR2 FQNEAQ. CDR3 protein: CASSQQGLSNQPQHF. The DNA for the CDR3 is TGTGCCAGCAGCCAACAGGGGTTAAGCAATCAGCCCCAGCATTTT.

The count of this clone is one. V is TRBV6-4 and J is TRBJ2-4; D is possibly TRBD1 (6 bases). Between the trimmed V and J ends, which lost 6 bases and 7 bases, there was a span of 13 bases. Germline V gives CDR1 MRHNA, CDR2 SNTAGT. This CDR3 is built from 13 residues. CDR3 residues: CASRKPDRNIQYF. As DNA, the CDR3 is TGTGCCAGCAGAAAGCCCGACAGGAACATTCAGTACTTC.

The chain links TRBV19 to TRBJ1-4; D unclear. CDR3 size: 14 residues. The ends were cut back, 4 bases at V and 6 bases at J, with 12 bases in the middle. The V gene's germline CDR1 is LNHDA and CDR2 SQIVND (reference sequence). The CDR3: CASSTPKRDEKLFF. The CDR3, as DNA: TGTGCCAGTAGTACCCCCAAGAGGGATGAAAAACTGTTTTTT.

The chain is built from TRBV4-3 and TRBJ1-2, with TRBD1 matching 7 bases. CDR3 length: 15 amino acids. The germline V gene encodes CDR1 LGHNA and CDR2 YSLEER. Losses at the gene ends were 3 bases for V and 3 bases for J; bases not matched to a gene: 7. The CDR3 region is CASSHPGQTYYGYTF. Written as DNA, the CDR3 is TGCGCCAGCAGCCATCCGGGACAGACCTACTATGGCTACACCTTC.

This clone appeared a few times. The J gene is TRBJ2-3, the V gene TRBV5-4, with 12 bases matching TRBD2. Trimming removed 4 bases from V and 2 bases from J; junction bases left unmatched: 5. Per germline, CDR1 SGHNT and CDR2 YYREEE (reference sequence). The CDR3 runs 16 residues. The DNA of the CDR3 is TGTGCCAGCAGCACACTAGCGGGGGGATCCACAGATACGCAGTATTTT. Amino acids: CASSTLAGGSTDTQYF.

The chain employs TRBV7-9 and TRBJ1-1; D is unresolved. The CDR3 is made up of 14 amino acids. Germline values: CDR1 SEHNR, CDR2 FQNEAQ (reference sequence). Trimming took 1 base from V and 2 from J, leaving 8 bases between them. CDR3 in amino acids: CASSLVGLNTEAFF. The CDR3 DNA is TGTGCCAGCAGCTTAGTCGGCCTTAACACTGAAGCTTTCTTT.